The sample holds a few counts of the clone carrying this TCR beta chain. These data belong to a study of T cells in Graves' hyperthyroidism and ophthalmopathy. The CDR3 spans 14 residues. V gave up 8 bases and J gave up 5 bases, with 19 bases separating them. Germline-derived CDR1 and CDR2 are MNHNS and SASEGT. Amplification of TCR beta CDR3 regions used RNA as the template. During a first-round RT-PCR of the TCR CDR3, the HTBI primer set was used. TCRdb itself ran the multiplex PCR reads through MiXCR, one entry per CDR3 protein. The table includes roughly 510,000 distinct CDR3 sequences, less than 25% detected once.

This TCR was recovered from a man younger than 35 with Graves' hyperthyroidism. V and J are TRBV6-1 and TRBJ2-7; D remains ambiguous. Sequenced input: blood. The CDR3 region has the DNA TGTGCCAGCGTCCAGGACCCCACCAATGACGAGCAGTACTTC. Its protein is CASVQDPTNDEQYF.